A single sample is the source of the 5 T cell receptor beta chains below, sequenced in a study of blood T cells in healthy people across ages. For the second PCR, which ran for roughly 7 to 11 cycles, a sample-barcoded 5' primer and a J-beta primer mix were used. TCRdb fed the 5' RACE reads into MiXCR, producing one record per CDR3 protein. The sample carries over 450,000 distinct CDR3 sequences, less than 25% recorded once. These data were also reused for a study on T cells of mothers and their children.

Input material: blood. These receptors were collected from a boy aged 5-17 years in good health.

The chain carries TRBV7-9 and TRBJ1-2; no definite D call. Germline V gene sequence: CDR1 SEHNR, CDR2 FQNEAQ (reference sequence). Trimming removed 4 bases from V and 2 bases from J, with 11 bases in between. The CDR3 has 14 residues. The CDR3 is CASSWVLSNYGYTF. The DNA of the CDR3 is TGTGCCAGCAGCTGGGTCTTGAGCAACTATGGCTACACCTTC. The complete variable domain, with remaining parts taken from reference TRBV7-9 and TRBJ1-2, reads DTGVSQNPRHKITKRGQNVTFRCDPISEHNRLYWYRQTLGQGPEFLTYFQNEAQLEKSRLLSDRFSAERPKGSFSTLEIQRTEQGDSAMYLCASSWVLSNYGYTFGSGTRLTVV.

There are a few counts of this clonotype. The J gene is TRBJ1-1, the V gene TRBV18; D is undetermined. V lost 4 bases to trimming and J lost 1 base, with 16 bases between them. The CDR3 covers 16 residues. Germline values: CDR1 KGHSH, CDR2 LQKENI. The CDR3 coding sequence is TGTGCCAGCTCACTCCCCCCCGGGGTAAGGAACACTGAAGCTTTCTTT. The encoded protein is CASSLPPGVRNTEAFF.

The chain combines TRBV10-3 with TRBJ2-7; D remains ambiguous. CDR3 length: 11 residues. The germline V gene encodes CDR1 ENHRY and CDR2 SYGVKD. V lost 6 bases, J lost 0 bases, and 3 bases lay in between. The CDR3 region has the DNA TGTGCCATCAGCAGCTCCTACGAGCAGTACTTC. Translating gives CAISSSYEQYF.

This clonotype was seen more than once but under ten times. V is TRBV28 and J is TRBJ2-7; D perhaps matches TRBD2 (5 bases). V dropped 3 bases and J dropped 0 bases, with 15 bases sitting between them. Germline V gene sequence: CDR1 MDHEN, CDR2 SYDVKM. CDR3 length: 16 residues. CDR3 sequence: CASSFLSSGSSYEQYF. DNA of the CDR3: TGTGCCAGCAGTTTTTTGTCCAGCGGCAGCTCCTACGAGCAGTACTTC. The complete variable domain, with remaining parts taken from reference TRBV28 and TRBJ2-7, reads DVKVTQSSRYLVKRTGEKVFLECVQDMDHENMFWYRQDPGLGLRLIYFSYDVKMKEKGDIPEGYSVSREKKERFSLILESASTNQTSMYLCASSFLSSGSSYEQYFGPGTRLTVT.

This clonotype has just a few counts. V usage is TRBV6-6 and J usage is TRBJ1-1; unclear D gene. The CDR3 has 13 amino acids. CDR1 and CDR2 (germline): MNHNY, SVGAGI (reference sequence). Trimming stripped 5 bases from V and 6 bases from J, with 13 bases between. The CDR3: CASSRPGIAEAFF. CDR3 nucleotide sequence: TGTGCCAGCAGTCGGCCGGGGATCGCTGAAGCTTTCTTT.